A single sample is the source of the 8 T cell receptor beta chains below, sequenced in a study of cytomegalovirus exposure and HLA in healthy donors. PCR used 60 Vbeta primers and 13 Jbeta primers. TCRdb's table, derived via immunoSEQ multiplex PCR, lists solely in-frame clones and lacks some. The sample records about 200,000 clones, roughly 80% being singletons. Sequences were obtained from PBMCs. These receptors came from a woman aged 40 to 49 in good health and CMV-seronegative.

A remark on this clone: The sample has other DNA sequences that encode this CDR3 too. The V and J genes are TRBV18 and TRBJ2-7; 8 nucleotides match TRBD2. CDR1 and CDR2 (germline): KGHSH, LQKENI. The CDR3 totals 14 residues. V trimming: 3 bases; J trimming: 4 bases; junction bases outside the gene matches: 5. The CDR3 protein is CASSPAGGPYEQYF. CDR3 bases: TGTGCCAGCTCACCGGCGGGAGGACCTTACGAGCAGTACTTC.

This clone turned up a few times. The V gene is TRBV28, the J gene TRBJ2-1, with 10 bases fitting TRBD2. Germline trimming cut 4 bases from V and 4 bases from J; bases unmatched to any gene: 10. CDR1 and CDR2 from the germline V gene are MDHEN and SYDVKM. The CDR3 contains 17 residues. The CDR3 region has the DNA TGTGCCAGCAGTTCGGTAGTGGGGACTAGCGCGTACAATGAGCAGTTCTTC. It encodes CASSSVVGTSAYNEQFF.

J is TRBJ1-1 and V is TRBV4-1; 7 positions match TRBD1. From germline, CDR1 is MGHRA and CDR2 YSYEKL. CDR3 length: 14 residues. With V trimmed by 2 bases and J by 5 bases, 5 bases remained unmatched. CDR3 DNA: TGCGCCAGCAGCCAAACAGGGGTGGGAACTGAAGCTTTCTTT. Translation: CASSQTGVGTEAFF.

CDR3 region: CASSVVTGTYNEQFF. In nucleotides, the CDR3 is TGTGCCAGCAGCGTAGTGACAGGGACCTACAATGAGCAGTTCTTC. This chain links TRBV9 with TRBJ2-1, with 7 bases aligning to TRBD1. CDR3 size: 15 residues. Germline trimming cut 0 bases from V and 2 bases from J; bases unmatched to any gene: 2. The germline gives CDR1 SGDLS, CDR2 YYNGEE.

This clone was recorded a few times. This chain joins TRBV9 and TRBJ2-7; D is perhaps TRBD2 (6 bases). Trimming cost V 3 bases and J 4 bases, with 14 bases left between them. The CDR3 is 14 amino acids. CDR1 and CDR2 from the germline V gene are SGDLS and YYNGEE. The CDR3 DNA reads TGTGCCAGCAGCGCGCGAGCGGGTGGGTACGAGCAGTACTTC. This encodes CASSARAGGYEQYF.

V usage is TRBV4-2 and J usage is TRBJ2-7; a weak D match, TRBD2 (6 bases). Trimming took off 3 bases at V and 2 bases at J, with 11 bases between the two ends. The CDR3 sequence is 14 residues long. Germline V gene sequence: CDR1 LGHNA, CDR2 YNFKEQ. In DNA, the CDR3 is TGTGCCAGCAGCCACTCGGGGGTTGCCTACGAGCAGTACTTC. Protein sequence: CASSHSGVAYEQYF.

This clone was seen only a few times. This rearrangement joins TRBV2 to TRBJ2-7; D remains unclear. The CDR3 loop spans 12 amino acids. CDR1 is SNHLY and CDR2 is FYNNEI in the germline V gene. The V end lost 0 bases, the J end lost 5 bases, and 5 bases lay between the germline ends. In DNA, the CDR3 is TGTGCCAGCAGTGAAGCCCTTGACGAGCAGTACTTC. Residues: CASSEALDEQYF.

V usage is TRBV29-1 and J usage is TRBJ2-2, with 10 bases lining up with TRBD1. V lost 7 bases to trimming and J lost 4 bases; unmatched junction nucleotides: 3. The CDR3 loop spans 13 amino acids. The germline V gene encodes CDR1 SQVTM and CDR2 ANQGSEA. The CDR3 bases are TGCAGCGCCGGGACAGGGGTCACCGGGGAGCTGTTTTTT. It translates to CSAGTGVTGELFF.